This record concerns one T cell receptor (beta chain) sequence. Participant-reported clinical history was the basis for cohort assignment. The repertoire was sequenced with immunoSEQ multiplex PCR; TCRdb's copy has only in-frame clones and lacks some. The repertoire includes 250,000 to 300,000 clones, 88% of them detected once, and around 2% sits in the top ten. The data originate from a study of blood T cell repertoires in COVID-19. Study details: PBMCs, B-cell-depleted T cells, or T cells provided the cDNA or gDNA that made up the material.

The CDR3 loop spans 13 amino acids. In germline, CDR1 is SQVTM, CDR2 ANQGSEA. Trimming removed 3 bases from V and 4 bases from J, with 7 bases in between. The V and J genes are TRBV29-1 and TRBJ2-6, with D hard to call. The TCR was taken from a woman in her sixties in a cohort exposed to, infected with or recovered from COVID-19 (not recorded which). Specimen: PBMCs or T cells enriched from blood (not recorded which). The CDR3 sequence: CSVDESGANVLTF. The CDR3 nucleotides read TGCAGCGTTGATGAGTCAGGGGCCAACGTCCTGACTTTC.